The 4 T cell receptor beta chains reported below all come from one sample, sequenced in a study of T cell repertoires in cytomegalovirus infection. No antigen has been identified for these receptors. Each CDR3 protein gets one entry after TCRdb re-called the reads with MiXCR. The sample holds around 710,000 distinct CDR3 sequences, almost 30% seen once. Sequencing used cultured CD8+ T cells from PBMCs, obtained from culture after CMV antigen stimulation. Source of these receptors: a human donor in good health (CMV status not recorded). Some clones in this sample may be carry-over from other donors' samples.

This chain links TRBV18 with TRBJ2-7, with TRBD1 identical over 7 bases. This CDR3 has 15 residues. Germline V lookup: CDR1 KGHSH, CDR2 LQKENI. The junction had 5 bases not matched to a gene; V was cut back by 1 base and J by 2 bases. This CDR3 reads CASSPLGQETYEQYF. In DNA form, the CDR3 reads TGTGCCAGCTCACCACTAGGACAGGAGACCTACGAGCAGTACTTC.

This chain uses TRBV12-3 or TRBV12-4 with TRBJ1-2; TRBD1 matches at 7 bases. CDR3 length equals 13 residues. V dropped 10 bases and J dropped 0; count of bases not matched to a gene: 5. The CDR3 nucleotides are TGTGCCACTCGGACAGGTTCTAACTATGGCTACACCTTC. It translates to CATRTGSNYGYTF.

This clonotype was seen at least ten times. CDR3 DNA sequence: TGTGCCAGCAGCTTGACAGGGGGCAACAAGTTCTTC. The encoded protein is CASSLTGGNKFF. The rearrangement uses TRBV7-2 and TRBJ2-1; 10 bases line up with TRBD1. The CDR3 loop spans 12 amino acids. V gave up 3 bases and J gave up 14 bases; unmatched junction bases: 4. Germline assignment: CDR1 SGHTA and CDR2 FQGNSA.

This clonotype was detected a few times. This sequence joins TRBV29-1 and TRBJ1-2; D remains ambiguous. Trimming took 2 bases from V and 3 from J, leaving 10 bases between them. Germline V CDR1 and CDR2: SQVTM, ANQGSEA. The length of the CDR3 is 13 residues. CDR3: CSVESGDHYGYTF. The DNA for the CDR3 is TGCAGCGTTGAATCCGGGGATCACTATGGCTACACCTTC.